A selection of T cell receptor beta chains follows, all from one sample in a study of cytomegalovirus exposure and HLA in healthy donors. Produced via immunoSEQ multiplex PCR; TCRdb's table is partial and in-frame only. The profile shows more than 20,000 clones, 60% to 80% of them singletons. The source material was PBMCs. The receptors were sampled from a man in his 60s in good health and CMV-seronegative. The CDR3 runs from the conserved cysteine through the conserved F or W. The order of the fields is clone size, CDR3 length, D gene, J gene, V gene, CDR3 DNA, CDR3 protein. The D gene is left open where the match is weak. Clone size is not always given. Where it is, it says once, few, many or a class for expanded clones.

size: few; length: 16; D: -; J: TRBJ2-3; V: TRBV14; DNA: TGTGCCAGCAGCCAAGAGCGGGGCCTAGGGACAGATACGCAGTATTTT; CDR3: CASSQERGLGTDTQYF
size: -; length: 15; D: -; J: TRBJ2-1; V: TRBV6-6; DNA: TGTGCCAGCAGTTACCGCGGGATCGGCGTCAATGAGCAGTTCTTC; CDR3: CASSYRGIGVNEQFF
size: few; length: 12; D: -; J: TRBJ1-3; V: TRBV27; DNA: TGTGCCAGCAGTTTAAAGCGTCGGAATCCCACCTTT; CDR3: CASSLKRRNPTF
size: -; length: 13; D: TRBD2; J: TRBJ2-7; V: TRBV19; DNA: TGTGTCAGTAGTATAGGGGAGGGATACGAGCAGTACTTC; CDR3: CVSSIGEGYEQYF
size: -; length: 12; D: -; J: TRBJ1-5; V: TRBV28; DNA: TGTGCCAGCAGTTTCACGGCAGGGCTATGGCATTTT; CDR3: CASSFTAGLWHF
size: -; length: 12; D: -; J: TRBJ2-2; V: TRBV28; DNA: TGTGCCAGCTCCTCGGTCGCAGGGGAGCTGTTTTTT; CDR3: CASSSVAGELFF
size: -; length: 13; D: TRBD1; J: TRBJ1-1; V: TRBV5-1; DNA: TGCGCCAGCAGCAGGACAGGAAACACTGAAGCTTTCTTT; CDR3: CASSRTGNTEAFF
size: -; length: 13; D: -; J: TRBJ1-3; V: TRBV7-9; DNA: TGTGCCAGCACTGCGGGTAAAGGAAACACCATATATTTT; CDR3: CASTAGKGNTIYF
size: -; length: 12; D: -; J: TRBJ2-7; V: TRBV30; DNA: TGTGCCTGGAGTTCTCAGGGGTTCGAGCAGTACTTC; CDR3: CAWSSQGFEQYF
size: -; length: 11; D: -; J: TRBJ1-4; V: TRBV2; DNA: TGTGCCAGCAGCGAGGGGGTAGTGCTGTTTTTT; CDR3: CASSEGVVLFF
size: -; length: 15; D: TRBD1; J: TRBJ1-1; V: TRBV4-2; DNA: TGTGCCAGCAGCCCCCGGGAGGGGGCGAACACTGAAGCTTTCTTT; CDR3: CASSPREGANTEAFF
size: -; length: 16; D: -; J: TRBJ2-7; V: TRBV4-1; DNA: TGCGCCAGCAGCCGCCTCCACGGGTTAAGCTCCTACGAGCAGTACTTC; CDR3: CASSRLHGLSSYEQYF
size: -; length: 15; D: TRBD1; J: TRBJ2-1; V: TRBV5-1; DNA: TGCGCCAGCAGCCACCCCGGGACAGCGAACAATGAGCAGTTCTTC; CDR3: CASSHPGTANNEQFF
size: -; length: 14; D: -; J: TRBJ1-5; V: TRBV6-5; DNA: TGTGCCAGCAGTTCAACAGGGCGCAATCAGCCCCAGCATTTT; CDR3: CASSSTGRNQPQHF
size: once; length: 14; D: TRBD1; J: TRBJ1-1; V: TRBV14; DNA: TGTGCCAGCAGCCAAGATAGGGGGCGCACTGAAGCTTTCTTT; CDR3: CASSQDRGRTEAFF
size: few; length: 15; D: TRBD2; J: TRBJ2-5; V: TRBV7-3; DNA: TGTGCCAGCAGCCCGTACAGCGGGAGTGAAGAGACCCAGTACTTC; CDR3: CASSPYSGSEETQYF
size: -; length: 15; D: -; J: TRBJ2-5; V: TRBV28; DNA: TGTGCCAGCAGTTCTCGGGGTCCAGTTTATGAGACCCAGTACTTC; CDR3: CASSSRGPVYETQYF
size: -; length: 15; D: -; J: TRBJ2-7; V: TRBV23-1; DNA: TGCGCCAGCAGTCAGGCCGGGACTGGAACCTACGAGCAGTACTTC; CDR3: CASSQAGTGTYEQYF
size: -; length: 15; D: -; J: TRBJ2-2; V: TRBV7-9; DNA: TGTGCCAGCAGGTCGCCGGGAACGAACACCGGGGAGCTGTTTTTT; CDR3: CASRSPGTNTGELFF
size: -; length: 16; D: TRBD2; J: TRBJ2-3; V: TRBV7-3; DNA: TGTGCCAGCAGCCACCAAGCGGGGGGGCCGGGAGATACGCAGTATTTT; CDR3: CASSHQAGGPGDTQYF
size: -; length: 14; D: -; J: TRBJ1-2; V: TRBV4-3; DNA: TGCGCCAGCAGCCAATTCTCGGGGGGCTATGGCTACACCTTC; CDR3: CASSQFSGGYGYTF
size: -; length: 15; D: -; J: TRBJ1-2; V: TRBV15; DNA: TGTGCCACCAGCAGAGACAGGGTAGCTAACTATGGCTACACCTTC; CDR3: CATSRDRVANYGYTF
size: once; length: 15; D: TRBD2; J: TRBJ2-5; V: TRBV11-2; DNA: TGTGCCAGCAGCTTCCGACTAGCGGGACTTGGGACCCAGTACTTC; CDR3: CASSFRLAGLGTQYF
size: few; length: 13; D: -; J: TRBJ1-3; V: TRBV27; DNA: TGTGCCAGCGCAGGGTTCTCTGGAAACACCATATATTTT; CDR3: CASAGFSGNTIYF
size: -; length: 16; D: TRBD1; J: TRBJ1-4; V: TRBV2; DNA: TGTGCCAGCAATTTTGAGGACAGGGGGCAGAGAGGAAAACTGTTTTTT; CDR3: CASNFEDRGQRGKLFF
size: -; length: 16; D: TRBD2; J: TRBJ2-3; V: TRBV27; DNA: TGTGCCAGCAGCCCTCTAGCGGGAGTAGCCACAGATACGCAGTATTTT; CDR3: CASSPLAGVATDTQYF
size: few; length: 14; D: -; J: TRBJ2-3; V: TRBV30; DNA: TGTGCCTGGAGCTCAGGTCGAATGATAGATACGCAGTATTTT; CDR3: CAWSSGRMIDTQYF
size: -; length: 14; D: -; J: TRBJ1-3; V: TRBV30; DNA: TGTGCCTGGGGAATGGGACTTTCCGGAAACACCATATATTTT; CDR3: CAWGMGLSGNTIYF
size: -; length: 14; D: TRBD1; J: TRBJ2-7; V: TRBV5-1; DNA: TGCGCCAGCAGCTTGGTGGGACAGGGCTACGAGCAGTACTTC; CDR3: CASSLVGQGYEQYF
size: once; length: 15; D: TRBD1; J: TRBJ1-2; V: TRBV6-5; DNA: TGTGCCAGCAGATCTCCCGGGACAGGGGGGTTGGGCTACACCTTC; CDR3: CASRSPGTGGLGYTF
size: few; length: 14; D: TRBD1; J: TRBJ2-7; V: TRBV5-5; DNA: TGTGCCAGCAGCTTGGCAGGGGGCGCCTACGAGCAGTACTTC; CDR3: CASSLAGGAYEQYF
size: -; length: 16; D: TRBD2; J: TRBJ2-7; V: TRBV7-2; DNA: TGTGCCAGCAGCCGACAAGGCGCGGGAGCCCCCTACGAGCAGTACTTC; CDR3: CASSRQGAGAPYEQYF
size: few; length: 15; D: TRBD2; J: TRBJ2-1; V: TRBV18; DNA: TGTGCCAGCTCACTCGGTGCTAGCGGGTTGAATGAGCAGTTCTTC; CDR3: CASSLGASGLNEQFF
size: -; length: 15; D: -; J: TRBJ1-6; V: TRBV25-1; DNA: TGTGCCAGCAGTTTGGGGAAACGGGGTAATTCACCCCTCCACTTT; CDR3: CASSLGKRGNSPLHF
size: -; length: 16; D: TRBD1; J: TRBJ2-7; V: TRBV6-1; DNA: TGTGCCAGCAGTGAAGCGCGTCGACAGGGAACCTACGAGCAGTACTTC; CDR3: CASSEARRQGTYEQYF
size: -; length: 14; D: -; J: TRBJ1-5; V: TRBV19; DNA: TGTGCCAGTAGTATGGTCGGGTACAATCAGCCCCAGCATTTT; CDR3: CASSMVGYNQPQHF
size: -; length: 18; D: -; J: TRBJ1-2; V: TRBV4-1; DNA: TGCGCCAGCAGCCGCGATGAACCGGGACACCTGCGGCCGGGGGGCTACCCCTTC; CDR3: CASSRDEPGHLRPGGYPF
size: -; length: 15; D: -; J: TRBJ1-6; V: TRBV14; DNA: TGTGCCAGCAGCCAGACCGGGATTCTTAATTCACCCCTCCACTTT; CDR3: CASSQTGILNSPLHF
size: -; length: 14; D: TRBD1; J: TRBJ1-4; V: TRBV14; DNA: TGTGCCAGCAGCCACGCCAGGGGGAAAGAAAAACTGTTTTTT; CDR3: CASSHARGKEKLFF
size: -; length: 16; D: TRBD1; J: TRBJ2-4; V: TRBV18; DNA: TGTGCCAGCTCACCAATCCGACAGGGTGGGGGAAACATTCAGTACTTC; CDR3: CASSPIRQGGGNIQYF
size: -; length: 14; D: -; J: TRBJ2-3; V: TRBV7-9; DNA: TGTGCCAGCATCAGCGGGTGGGGCACAGATACGCAGTATTTT; CDR3: CASISGWGTDTQYF
size: -; length: 12; D: -; J: TRBJ2-5; V: TRBV7-9; DNA: TGTGCCAGCAGCTTGCAGGCCACGGACCAGTACTTC; CDR3: CASSLQATDQYF
size: -; length: 14; D: -; J: TRBJ2-5; V: TRBV7-2; DNA: TGTGCCAGCAGCTTAGTAAACTTACAAGAGACCCAGTACTTC; CDR3: CASSLVNLQETQYF
size: once; length: 17; D: TRBD2; J: TRBJ2-3; V: TRBV27; DNA: TGTGCCAGCAGTACTCTCCTCGGGCTAGCGGGGGTGGATACGCAGTATTTT; CDR3: CASSTLLGLAGVDTQYF
size: -; length: 15; D: -; J: TRBJ1-6; V: TRBV7-2; DNA: TGTGCCAGCAGCTCCAGGGCCTCGGCGAAATCACCCCTCCACTTT; CDR3: CASSSRASAKSPLHF
size: once; length: 13; D: -; J: TRBJ1-1; V: TRBV4-2; DNA: TGTGCCAGCAGCATCCGAGGGCAAGTAAAAGCTTTCTTT; CDR3: CASSIRGQVKAFF
size: -; length: 13; D: -; J: TRBJ1-1; V: TRBV18; DNA: TGTGCCAGCTCACAACAGGGGAACACTGAAGCTTTCTTT; CDR3: CASSQQGNTEAFF
size: -; length: 15; D: -; J: TRBJ1-4; V: TRBV6-6; DNA: TGTGCCAGCCTAGATTCAGGGTCGAGTGGCGAAAAACTGTTTTTT; CDR3: CASLDSGSSGEKLFF
size: -; length: 15; D: TRBD2; J: TRBJ2-1; V: TRBV11-3; DNA: TGTGCCAGCAGCCTAACTAGCGGGGGGGTCAATGAGCAGTTCTTC; CDR3: CASSLTSGGVNEQFF
size: -; length: 15; D: TRBD1; J: TRBJ1-3; V: TRBV5-1; DNA: TGCGCCAGCGGACAGGGGGCTAGCTCTGGAAACACCATATATTTT; CDR3: CASGQGASSGNTIYF
size: -; length: 13; D: -; J: TRBJ1-2; V: TRBV6-5; DNA: TGTGCCAGCTACTCTCTAGACGCAGGGGGCTACACCTTC; CDR3: CASYSLDAGGYTF
size: -; length: 17; D: TRBD2; J: TRBJ2-1; V: TRBV10-2; DNA: TGCGCCAGCAGTGAGCCCCTTGGGGCGGGGGGGTTTTATGAGCAGTTCTTC; CDR3: CASSEPLGAGGFYEQFF
size: -; length: 17; D: -; J: TRBJ2-6; V: TRBV9; DNA: TGTGCCAGCAGCCCCGAACTCCGGGGAGCTGGGGCCAACGTCCTGACTTTC; CDR3: CASSPELRGAGANVLTF
size: once; length: 14; D: -; J: TRBJ1-2; V: TRBV19; DNA: TGTGCCAGTAGCAATCACGGGTTTAACTATGGCTACACCTTC; CDR3: CASSNHGFNYGYTF
size: -; length: 15; D: TRBD1; J: TRBJ1-5; V: TRBV5-1; DNA: TGCGCCAGCAGCCTGGGGACAGCTAGCAATCAGCCCCAGCATTTT; CDR3: CASSLGTASNQPQHF
size: few; length: 16; D: TRBD2; J: TRBJ2-2; V: TRBV4-3; DNA: TGCGCCAGCAGCCGCACACTAGCGGGATTAATCGGGGAGCTGTTTTTT; CDR3: CASSRTLAGLIGELFF
size: -; length: 15; D: TRBD2; J: TRBJ2-5; V: TRBV27; DNA: TGTGCCAGCAGCCCGGGACTAGCGGGAGAAGAGACCCAGTACTTC; CDR3: CASSPGLAGEETQYF